The subject of this entry is one T cell receptor beta chain. From germline, CDR1 is SGHNT and CDR2 YYREEE (reference sequence). There are 14 residues in the CDR3. The trim removed 2 bases at V and 3 bases at J, leaving 4 bases unmatched. The data derive from a study of blood T cell repertoires in COVID-19. At the level of the study: Acute-phase and convalescent COVID-19 samples originated in the United States, Italy and Spain.

TCRdb's copy holds only in-frame clones and misses some; the assay was immunoSEQ multiplex PCR. The sample includes 200,000 or so clones, 83% of them seen just once. Individuals drawn from 20 to 30 US areas were about 18 to 100 years old. Cohort placement rested on clinical history that participants reported themselves. The sample consisted of PBMCs or T cells enriched from blood (not recorded which). The chain uses TRBV5-4 and TRBJ1-2, with 7 nucleotides matching TRBD1. This clonotype was sampled from a woman aged 45-65 years who had been exposed to COVID-19. The CDR3 here is CASSFGDRDYGYTF. The CDR3 bases are TGTGCCAGCAGCTTCGGGGACAGAGACTATGGCTACACCTTC.